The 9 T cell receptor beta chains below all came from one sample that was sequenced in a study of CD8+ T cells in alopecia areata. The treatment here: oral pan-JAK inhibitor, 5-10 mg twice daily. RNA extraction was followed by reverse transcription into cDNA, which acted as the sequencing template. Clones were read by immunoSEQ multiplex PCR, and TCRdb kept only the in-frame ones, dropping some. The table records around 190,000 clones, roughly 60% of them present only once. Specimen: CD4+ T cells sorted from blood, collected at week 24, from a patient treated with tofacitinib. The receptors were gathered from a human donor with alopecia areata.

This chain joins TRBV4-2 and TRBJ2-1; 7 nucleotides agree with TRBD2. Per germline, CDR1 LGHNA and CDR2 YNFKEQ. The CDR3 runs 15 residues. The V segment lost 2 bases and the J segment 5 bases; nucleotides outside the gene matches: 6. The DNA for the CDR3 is TGTGCCAGCAGCCAATTCGCTAGCGGAGACAATGAGCAGTTCTTC. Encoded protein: CASSQFASGDNEQFF.

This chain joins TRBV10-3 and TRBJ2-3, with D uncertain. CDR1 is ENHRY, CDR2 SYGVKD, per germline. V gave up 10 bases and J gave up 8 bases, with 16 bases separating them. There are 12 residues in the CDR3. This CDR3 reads CASRVLPGTQYF. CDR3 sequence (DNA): TGTGCCAGCAGAGTTCTGCCGGGTACGCAGTATTTT.

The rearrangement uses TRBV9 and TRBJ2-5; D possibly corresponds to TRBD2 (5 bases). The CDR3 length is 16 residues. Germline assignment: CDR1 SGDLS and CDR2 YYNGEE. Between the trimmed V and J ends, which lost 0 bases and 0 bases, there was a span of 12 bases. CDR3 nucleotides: TGTGCCAGCAGCGTAGCTTTGGAGGTCAACCAAGAGACCCAGTACTTC. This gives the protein CASSVALEVNQETQYF. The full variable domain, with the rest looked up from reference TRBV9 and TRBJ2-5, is DSGVTQTPKHLITATGQRVTLRCSPRSGDLSVYWYQQSLDQGLQFLIQYYNGEERAKGNILERFSAQQFPDLHSELNLSSLELGDSALYFCASSVALEVNQETQYFGPGTRLLVL.

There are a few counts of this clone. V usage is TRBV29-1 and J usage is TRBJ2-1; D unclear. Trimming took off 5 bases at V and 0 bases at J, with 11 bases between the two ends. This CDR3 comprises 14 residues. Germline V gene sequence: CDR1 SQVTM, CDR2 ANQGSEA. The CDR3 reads CSVLHTSSYNEQFF. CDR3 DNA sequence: TGCAGCGTTCTCCATACGAGCTCCTACAATGAGCAGTTCTTC.

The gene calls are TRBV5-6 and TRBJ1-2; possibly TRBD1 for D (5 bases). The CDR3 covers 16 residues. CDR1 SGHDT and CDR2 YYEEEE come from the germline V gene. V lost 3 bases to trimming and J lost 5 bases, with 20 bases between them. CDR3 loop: CASSSFIGRDRYGYTF. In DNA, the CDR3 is TGTGCCAGCAGCTCTTTCATCGGAAGGGACCGATATGGCTACACCTTC. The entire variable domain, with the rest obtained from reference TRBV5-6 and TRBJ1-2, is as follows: DAGVTQSPTHLIKTRGQQVTLRCSPKSGHDTVSWYQQALGQGPQFIFQYYEEEERQRGNFPDRFSGHQFPNYSSELNVNALLLGDSALYLCASSSFIGRDRYGYTFGSGTRLTVV.

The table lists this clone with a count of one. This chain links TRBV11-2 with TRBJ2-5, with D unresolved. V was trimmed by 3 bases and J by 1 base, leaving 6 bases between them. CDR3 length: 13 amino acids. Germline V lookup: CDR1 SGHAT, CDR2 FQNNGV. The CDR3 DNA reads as TGTGCCAGCAGCTTGTACATCCAAGAGACCCAGTACTTC. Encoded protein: CASSLYIQETQYF.

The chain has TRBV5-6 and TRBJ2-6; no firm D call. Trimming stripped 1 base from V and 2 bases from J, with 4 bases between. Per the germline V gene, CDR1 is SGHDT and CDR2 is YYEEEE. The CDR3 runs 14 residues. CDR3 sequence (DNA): TGTGCCAGCAGCTTGTCAGCTGGGGCCAACGTCCTGACTTTC. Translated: CASSLSAGANVLTF.

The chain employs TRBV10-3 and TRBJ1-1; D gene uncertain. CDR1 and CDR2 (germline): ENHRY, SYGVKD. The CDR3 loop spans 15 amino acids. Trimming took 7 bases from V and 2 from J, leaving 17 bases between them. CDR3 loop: CAIKTTTGSNTEAFF. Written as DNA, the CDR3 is TGTGCCATCAAGACGACCACCGGGTCCAACACTGAAGCTTTCTTT.

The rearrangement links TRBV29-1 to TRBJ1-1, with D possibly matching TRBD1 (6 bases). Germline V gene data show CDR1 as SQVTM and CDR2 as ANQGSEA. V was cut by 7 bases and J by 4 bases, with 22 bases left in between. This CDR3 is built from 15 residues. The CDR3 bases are TGCAGCGGCCACGGGGGGCGCATGGTGAGCACTGAAGCTTTCTTT. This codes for CSGHGGRMVSTEAFF.